One sample yielded the 32 T cell receptor beta chains listed below, sequenced in a study of glioma-infiltrating T cells. TCR alpha and beta CDR3 regions were amplified from RNA using iRepertoire nested multiplex PCR. TCRdb passed the multiplex PCR reads through MiXCR, listing each CDR3 protein once. Among about 5,800 distinct CDR3 sequences listed, about 28% were seen once. The source material was glioma tissue, nonneoplastic brain tissue, or PBMCs (not recorded which). These receptors all come from a human donor with low-grade glioma or glioblastoma, undergoing nonglioma brain surgery, or in good health (not recorded which).

This clonotype showed up many times. The chain has TRBV14 and TRBJ2-7, with 10 nucleotides matching TRBD2. V was clipped by 2 bases and J by 6 bases; unmatched bases: 7. This CDR3 comprises 15 residues. Germline V gene sequence: CDR1 SGHDN, CDR2 FVKESK. CDR3 bases: TGTGCCAGCAGCCAACTAGCGGGAGTCGTGGGCGAGCAGTACTTC. The encoded protein is CASSQLAGVVGEQYF.

There are many counts of this clonotype. V is TRBV7-2 and J is TRBJ2-3, with TRBD1 as a possible D gene (8 bases). Trimming left V 7 bases short and J 4 bases short, with 21 bases between. Germline CDR1 reads SGHTA; CDR2 reads FQGNSA. This CDR3 has 16 residues. CDR3: CASTPGGGSRSDTQYF. As DNA, the CDR3 is TGTGCCAGCACCCCAGGGGGCGGGAGCAGATCAGATACGCAGTATTTT.

The sample holds one count of this clonotype. The chain recombines TRBV6-1 with TRBJ2-7, with 8 bases that match TRBD2. Trimming at V came to 5 bases and at J to 3 bases, leaving 6 bases not matched to a gene. There are 14 residues in the CDR3. CDR1 and CDR2 (germline): MNHNS, SASEGT. CDR3 region: CASSPRTSYYEQYV. The CDR3 nucleotides are TGTGCCAGCAGTCCTCGGACTAGCTACTACGAGCAGTACGTC.

Turning to this clonotype: Since no conserved phenylalanine or tryptophan closes the CDR3, a read error is the likely cause. Because the CDR3's place on the DNA is in doubt, the DNA is left out and the CDR3 is given as listed by TCRdb. The chain combines TRBV29-1 with TRBJ2-1. The CDR3 is 14 amino acids long, termini counted. Per the germline V gene, CDR1 is SQVTM and CDR2 is ANQGSEA. This CDR3 reads CSVYGGSSYNEQLL.

J is TRBJ2-3 and V is TRBV7-2; 11 nucleotides align to TRBD2. CDR3 length equals 15 residues. The J segment lost 3 bases and the V segment lost 5 bases, leaving 4 bases of the junction unmatched. Germline CDR1 is SGHTA and CDR2 is FQGNSA. The CDR3 region has the DNA TGTGCCAGCAGCCGACTAGCGGGATGGACAGATACGCAGTATTTT. Residues: CASSRLAGWTDTQYF.

The count of this clonotype is one. The V call is TRBV28, the J call TRBJ1-5; 9 nucleotides align to TRBD1. Germline V gene data show CDR1 as MDHEN and CDR2 as SYDVKM. CDR3 length: 14 residues. J lost 7 bases, V lost 6 bases, and 7 bases had no gene match. CDR3 residues: CASSPGTGLQPQHF. For the CDR3, the DNA is TGTGCCAGCAGCCCTGGGACAGGGTTGCAGCCCCAGCATTTT. The entire variable domain, with the rest obtained from reference TRBV28 and TRBJ1-5, is as follows: DVKVTQSSRYLVKRTGEKVFLECVQDMDHENMFWYRQDPGLGLRLIYFSYDVKMKEKGDIPEGYSVSREKKERFSLILESASTNQTSMYLCASSPGTGLQPQHFGDGTRLSIL.

This clonotype is categorized as medium-sized. The chain links TRBV28 to TRBJ1-5; no reliable D call. This CDR3 is built from 13 residues. CDR1 MDHEN and CDR2 SYDVKM come from the germline V gene. Trimming removed 11 bases at V and 3 bases at J, with 14 bases between. Here the CDR3 DNA reads TGTGCCGGCGCGCGGGTCATCAATCAGCCCCAGCATTTT. Encoded protein: CAGARVINQPQHF. The whole variable domain, filled in from reference TRBV28 and TRBJ1-5, reads DVKVTQSSRYLVKRTGEKVFLECVQDMDHENMFWYRQDPGLGLRLIYFSYDVKMKEKGDIPEGYSVSREKKERFSLILESASTNQTSMYLCAGARVINQPQHFGDGTRLSIL.

The rearrangement links TRBV27 to TRBJ1-2; D ambiguous. The CDR3 spans 12 residues. In germline, CDR1 is MNHEY, CDR2 SMNVEV (reference sequence). Between the trimmed V and J ends, which lost 6 bases and 0 bases, there was a span of 5 bases. CDR3 DNA: TGTGCCAGCAGGGGCCCTAACTATGGCTACACCTTC. Translation: CASRGPNYGYTF.

This clonotype was seen many times. The V and J genes are TRBV20-1 and TRBJ2-5; 12 nucleotides line up with TRBD1. V dropped 3 bases and J dropped 7; count of bases not matched to a gene: 9. This CDR3 has 15 residues. Per germline, CDR1 DFQATT and CDR2 SNEGSKA (reference sequence). CDR3 loop: CSARDWGQGAATQYF. CDR3 DNA: TGCAGTGCTAGGGACTGGGGACAGGGGGCGGCGACCCAGTACTTC.

Of note for this clonotype: One end of the junction does not line up with germline, which may come from a read error. The chain employs TRBV6-2 or TRBV6-3 and TRBJ1-2, with 9 bases that match TRBD1. The CDR3 consists of 17 residues. Looked up from germline, CDR1 is MNHEY and CDR2 is SVGEGT. The CDR3 bases are TGTGCCATCAGTGGGGGACAGGGACCAATGACCGACGAGGGCTACACCTTC. Translated: CAISGGQGPMTDEGYTF.

This clonotype was detected a few times. The chain joins TRBV30 to TRBJ2-3; D is unresolved. CDR1 and CDR2 (germline): GTSNPN, SVGIG (reference sequence). The CDR3 runs 13 residues. V was pared by 2 bases and J by 4 bases, with 10 bases between. This CDR3 is CAWSSPAADTQYF. In DNA, the CDR3 is TGTGCCTGGAGTTCCCCGGCTGCAGATACGCAGTATTTT.

Details on this clonotype: One end of the junction varies from germline; a read error may be responsible. The rearrangement joins TRBV29-1 to TRBJ1-1; TRBD1 agrees at 11 bases. Germline V gene lookup returns CDR1 SQVTM and CDR2 ANQGSEA. The CDR3 loop spans 12 amino acids. The CDR3: CSAQRDRGEALF. In nucleotides, the CDR3 is TGCAGCGCCCAACGGGACAGGGGGGAGGCTCTTTTT.

This clonotype was found many times. The CDR3 nucleotides are TGTGCCAGCAGTATCCAGACAGGCACTTCTCGGGCTTTCTTT. Protein sequence: CASSIQTGTSRAFF. The V gene is TRBV12-3 or TRBV12-4, the J gene TRBJ1-1, with D perhaps TRBD1 (6 bases). This CDR3 is built from 14 residues. Trimming removed 5 bases from V and 11 bases from J, with 21 bases in between.

This clonotype is medium-sized (0.01 to 0.1%) by share. CDR3 amino acids: CASSLLAGYEQYV. The DNA of the CDR3 is TGTGCCAGCAGCTTACTAGCGGGATACGAGCAGTACGTC. This chain joins TRBV7-2 and TRBJ2-7, with 9 bases fitting TRBD2. This CDR3 spans 13 amino acids. J was trimmed by 4 bases and V by 2 bases; bases with no gene match: 0. Germline V gene sequence: CDR1 SGHTA, CDR2 FQGNSA.

By sample share, this clonotype is medium-sized. V is TRBV28 and J is TRBJ2-5; maybe TRBD2 (6 bases). V was trimmed by 3 bases and J by 2 bases, leaving 19 bases between them. Germline V gene lookup returns CDR1 MDHEN and CDR2 SYDVKM. There are 17 residues in the CDR3. The CDR3 DNA is TGTGCCAGCAGTTTGGTCTTCCAAACCGCGGGGCAAGAGACCCAGTACTTC. This encodes CASSLVFQTAGQETQYF.

Many counts were recorded for this clonotype. The chain is built from TRBV7-2 and TRBJ2-1; TRBD1 agrees at 9 bases. The CDR3 totals 18 residues. Per the germline V gene, CDR1 is SGHTA and CDR2 is FQGNSA. V dropped 0 bases and J dropped 0; count of bases not matched to a gene: 6. For the CDR3, the DNA is TGTGCCAGCAGCTTAGCTGGGACAGGGAGGGGCTCCTACAATGAGCAGTTCTTC. This codes for CASSLAGTGRGSYNEQFF. Full variable domain (rest looked up from reference TRBV7-2 and TRBJ2-1): GAGVSQSPSNKVTEKGKDVELRCDPISGHTALYWYRQSLGQGLEFLIYFQGNSAPDKSGLPSDRFSAERTGGSVSTLTIQRTQQEDSAVYLCASSLAGTGRGSYNEQFFGPGTRLTVL.

This clonotype was seen a few times. The chain joins TRBV2 to TRBJ2-7; TRBD2 agrees at 8 bases. V shed 7 bases and J 4 bases; nucleotides not matched to a gene: 15. The CDR3 runs to 16 residues. CDR1 and CDR2 from the germline V gene are SNHLY and FYNNEI. DNA of the CDR3: TGTGCCAGCAAGCGAGGAGCGGGAGCTCTCTTTTACGAGCAGTACTTC. This sequence encodes CASKRGAGALFYEQYF.

This clonotype counts as medium-sized. The chain uses TRBV20-1 and TRBJ2-1; D unclear. This CDR3 is 10 amino acids long. The germline CDR1 and CDR2 sequences are DFQATT and SNEGSKA (reference sequence). V was trimmed by 0 bases and J by 6 bases, leaving 0 bases between them. CDR3 bases: TGCAGTGCTAGAGACAATGAGCAGTTCTTC. This translates into CSARDNEQFF.

Comment on this clonotype: This is likely a read error, given that the CDR3 carries no conserved phenylalanine or tryptophan at its end. The limits of the CDR3 on the DNA are not certain, so only TCRdb's listed CDR3 is given. The rearrangement uses TRBV6-5 and TRBJ1-5. The CDR3 has 15 residues if both end residues are counted. CDR1 is MNHEY, CDR2 SVGAGI, per germline. The CDR3 here is CASSYSGPSKQPQQV.

This clonotype is termed medium-sized (0.01 to 0.1%). The CDR3 here is CASSLYNEQFF. DNA of the CDR3: TGTGCCAGCAGCCTCTACAATGAGCAGTTCTTC. The chain is built from TRBV6-2 or TRBV6-3 and TRBJ2-1; no definite D call. Germline V gives CDR1 MNHEY, CDR2 SVGEGT. V was cut by 6 bases and J by 3 bases, with 3 bases left in between. This CDR3 is 11 amino acids long.

The chain uses TRBV6-2 or TRBV6-3 and TRBJ2-1, with TRBD2 identical over 9 bases. V dropped 6 bases and J dropped 7; count of bases not matched to a gene: 10. The CDR3 spans 15 residues. Germline CDR1 reads MNHEY; CDR2 reads SVGEGT. As DNA, the CDR3 is TGTGCCAGCAGAGAAGGCGGGAGGGCCAGGAATGAGCAGTTCTTC. Translated, it gives CASREGGRARNEQFF.

This clonotype occurred many times. V gene TRBV5-4 combines with J gene TRBJ2-3, with 10 bases identical to TRBD2. J lost 1 base, V lost 1 base, and 3 bases had no gene match. The CDR3 is 16 amino acids. Germline V CDR1 and CDR2: SGHNT, YYREEE (reference sequence). The CDR3 here is CASSLKLAGRTDTQYF. In DNA form, the CDR3 reads TGTGCCAGCAGCTTGAAACTAGCGGGACGCACAGATACGCAGTATTTT.

This clonotype was recorded many times. The chain is built from TRBV7-9 and TRBJ1-2; a possible D gene is TRBD1 (5 bases). Germline V lookup: CDR1 SEHNR, CDR2 FQNEAQ (reference sequence). The CDR3 extends over 15 amino acids. The germline V and J ends were trimmed by 2 bases and 2 bases, with 12 bases remaining between them. CDR3 loop: CASSLSRAVNYGYTF. The CDR3, as DNA: TGTGCCAGCAGCTTAAGCAGGGCTGTAAACTATGGCTACACCTTC.

In this sample, this clonotype is medium-sized. CDR3 protein: CASSIRTSGRASYNEQFF. CDR3 coding DNA: TGCGCCAGCAGCATCCGGACTAGCGGGAGGGCGTCCTACAATGAGCAGTTCTTC. The chain has TRBV10-2 and TRBJ2-1, with 15 bases identical to TRBD2. CDR3 length: 18 amino acids. From germline, CDR1 is WSHSY and CDR2 SAAADI. With 6 bases clipped from V and 1 base from J, the junction kept 7 bases outside the gene matches.

In its sample, this clonotype is medium-sized (0.01 to 0.1%). The gene calls are TRBV6-1 and TRBJ1-1; 8 bases agree with TRBD1. Trimming took 5 bases from V and 2 from J; bases not matched to a gene: 7. This CDR3 has 15 residues. Per germline, CDR1 MNHNS and CDR2 SASEGT. CDR3 loop: CASSSPDRANTEAFF. In DNA, the CDR3 is TGTGCCAGCAGTTCACCGGACAGGGCTAACACTGAAGCTTTCTTT.

This clonotype is medium-sized in the sample. This chain connects TRBV6-1 to TRBJ2-3, with 10 positions matching TRBD1. The CDR3 consists of 16 residues. Trimming cost V 5 bases and J 0 bases; bases outside gene matches: 5. The V gene's germline CDR1 is MNHNS and CDR2 SASEGT. The chain's CDR3 is CASSPPGQGSTDTQYF. In DNA, the CDR3 is TGTGCCAGCAGTCCCCCGGGACAGGGGAGCACAGATACGCAGTATTTT.

V is TRBV6-2 or TRBV6-3 and J is TRBJ2-7; 7 bases are shared with TRBD2. From germline, CDR1 is MNHEY and CDR2 SVGEGT. Trimming removed 5 bases from V and 5 bases from J; junction bases left unmatched: 6. CDR3 length: 13 residues. The DNA of the CDR3 is TGTGCCAGCAGTCCCCGACTAGCTGACGAGCAGTACGTC. This codes for CASSPRLADEQYV.

Note on this clonotype: Mismatch with germline at one junction end may stem from a read error. The chain links TRBV20-1 to TRBJ2-5; D might be TRBD2 (5 bases). The CDR3 length is 17 residues. Germline loops: CDR1 DFQATT, CDR2 SNEGSKA (reference sequence). This CDR3 reads CRALALLAGPIPATQYF. Here the CDR3 DNA reads TGCCGTGCTCTAGCCCTCCTCGCGGGCCCGATCCCAGCGACCCAGTACTTC.

Many counts were recorded for this clonotype. The chain links TRBV10-3 to TRBJ1-4; 7 nucleotides agree with TRBD1. The CDR3 is 16 amino acids. J was trimmed by 5 bases and V by 6 bases; bases with no gene match: 12. The germline V gene has CDR1 ENHRY and CDR2 SYGVKD. CDR3 in amino acids: CAIREGTADANEKLFF. The CDR3 nucleotides read TGTGCCATCAGAGAGGGGACAGCGGACGCAAATGAAAAACTGTTTTTT.

This sequence joins TRBV7-2 and TRBJ2-5; 14 bases align to TRBD2. This CDR3 has 15 residues. The V and J ends lost 5 bases and 10 bases, in that order; junction bases with no gene match: 9. Germline V CDR1 and CDR2: SGHTA, FQGNSA. The DNA of the CDR3 is TGTGCCAGCAGCCGACTAGCGGGAGGGCCGAGCATCCAGTACTTC. Amino acids: CASSRLAGGPSIQYF.

By share, this clonotype counts as medium-sized (0.01 to 0.1%). V gene TRBV27 combines with J gene TRBJ2-3; D is unresolved. Germline CDR1 and CDR2: MNHEY and SMNVEV (reference sequence). CDR3 length: 15 residues. V shed 2 bases and J shed 4 bases, with 13 bases lying between them. CDR3 coding DNA: TGTGCCAGCAGTTTAGGGCTAGTTGGATCAGATACGCAGTATTTT. Amino acid sequence: CASSLGLVGSDTQYF.

A note on this clonotype: The junction shows a germline mismatch at one end, possibly a read error. The chain is built from TRBV24-1 and TRBJ2-3, with 11 bases aligning to TRBD2. Germline loops: CDR1 KGHDR, CDR2 SFDVKD. The CDR3 spans 14 residues. The CDR3 DNA follows: TGTGTTACCAGTGAACTAGCGGGAGCAGATACGCGGTATTTT. Translation gives CVTSELAGADTRYF.